This T cell receptor beta chain derives from a study of identical twins. CDR1 and CDR2 (germline): SGHDT, YYEEEE. Trimming took 0 bases from V and 6 from J; bases not matched to a gene: 5. CDR3 length: 15 residues. TCRdb processed the 5' RACE reads anew with MiXCR; each CDR3 protein has one entry. Of 600,000 to 800,000 distinct CDR3 sequences listed, 20% to 25% were seen once; the top ten hold 4% to 4.5%. This sample also appeared in a second study, on T cells expressing NK-cell markers.

This sequence was found in a young woman in good health. The specimen was PBMCs. This chain joins TRBV5-6 and TRBJ2-1, with 8 bases fitting TRBD1. Here the CDR3 DNA reads TGTGCCAGCAGCTTGGGGACAGGGCGTTTCAATGAGCAGTTCTTC. This encodes CASSLGTGRFNEQFF.